This is a list of T cell receptor beta chains from one sample in a study of blood T cell repertoires in COVID-19. Method: immunoSEQ multiplex PCR; TCRdb's copy keeps in-frame clones and lacks some. The sample shows about 140,000 clones, about 82% of them seen only once. Material for sequencing was peripheral blood. Source of these receptors: a man aged 45-65 years with acute or convalescent COVID-19. CDR3s include the opening cysteine and the closing phenylalanine or tryptophan. The D gene is left open where the match is weak. Some rows mark clone size as missing; the rest say once, few, many or name a class of expanded clone.

J | length | D | size | V | CDR3 | DNA
TRBJ2-7 | 14 | - | - | TRBV6-5 | CANWRGEGSGEQYF | TGTGCCAACTGGAGGGGAGAAGGGTCGGGCGAGCAGTACTTC
TRBJ2-3 | 18 | TRBD2 | - | TRBV15 | CATSRDNRGGRSTDTQYF | TGTGCCACCAGCAGAGATAATCGGGGGGGGCGCAGCACAGATACGCAGTATTTT
TRBJ2-1 | 16 | TRBD1 | - | TRBV11-3 | CASSSFRDRGMNEQFF | TGTGCCAGCAGCTCTTTCCGGGACAGGGGGATGAATGAGCAGTTCTTC
TRBJ2-1 | 18 | TRBD2 | - | TRBV5-8 | CASSPLLAGGNSPYEQFF | TGTGCCAGCAGCCCCTTACTAGCGGGGGGGAATTCGCCATACGAGCAGTTCTTC
TRBJ1-1 | 13 | - | few | TRBV30 | CAWRLSPPTEAFF | TGTGCCTGGAGGTTATCTCCCCCCACTGAAGCTTTCTTT
TRBJ2-3 | 17 | TRBD2 | - | TRBV5-5 | CASSWRQLAGDADTQYF | TGTGCCAGCAGCTGGCGCCAGCTAGCGGGAGACGCAGATACGCAGTATTTT
TRBJ2-5 | 13 | - | - | TRBV7-9 | CATPRGVQETQYF | TGTGCCACCCCGCGAGGAGTCCAAGAGACCCAGTACTTC
TRBJ1-6 | 14 | - | - | TRBV6-2/TRBV6-3 | CASSSGLYNSPLHF | TGTGCCAGCAGCTCAGGGTTGTATAATTCACCCCTCCACTTT
TRBJ1-2 | 13 | - | - | TRBV15 | CATSRGAFYGYTF | TGTGCCACCAGCAGAGGGGCGTTCTATGGCTACACCTTC
TRBJ2-3 | 11 | - | - | TRBV7-9 | CASSLSSAQYF | TGTGCCAGCAGCTTATCTAGTGCGCAGTATTTT
TRBJ1-5 | 12 | - | - | TRBV9 | CASGGANQPQHF | TGTGCCAGTGGGGGGGCCAATCAGCCCCAGCATTTT
TRBJ2-2 | 17 | - | - | TRBV7-9 | CASSLLWPPTNTGELFF | TGTGCCAGCAGCTTACTTTGGCCTCCGACGAACACCGGGGAGCTGTTTTTT
TRBJ2-6 | 14 | - | - | TRBV18 | CASSGGSGANVLTF | TGTGCCAGCTCCGGAGGGAGTGGGGCCAACGTCCTGACTTTC
TRBJ2-2 | 13 | - | - | TRBV6-5 | CASTTGNTGELFF | TGTGCCAGCACCACAGGGAACACCGGGGAGCTGTTTTTT
TRBJ2-7 | 15 | - | - | TRBV6-6 | CASSYLETGSYEQYF | TGTGCCAGCAGTTACCTCGAGACAGGTTCCTACGAGCAGTACTTC
TRBJ2-2 | 15 | - | few | TRBV27 | CASSLGPPLTGELFF | TGTGCCAGCAGTTTAGGGCCCCCCCTAACCGGGGAGCTGTTTTTT
TRBJ2-1 | 15 | TRBD2 | - | TRBV5-1 | CASSLRTSVGNEQFF | TGCGCCAGCAGCTTGCGGACTAGCGTGGGCAATGAGCAGTTCTTC
TRBJ2-5 | 15 | - | - | TRBV11-3 | CASSKTGQIQETQYF | TGTGCCAGCAGCAAAACCGGACAGATACAAGAGACCCAGTACTTC
TRBJ1-2 | 15 | TRBD1 | - | TRBV5-8 | CASSPDRVTGYGYTF | TGTGCCAGCAGCCCCGACAGGGTGACGGGCTATGGCTACACCTTC
TRBJ2-1 | 17 | TRBD2 | - | TRBV15 | CATSSPGGRGGLNEQFF | TGTGCCACCAGCAGCCCCGGCGGGCGGGGGGGCCTCAATGAGCAGTTCTTC
TRBJ2-7 | 15 | - | - | TRBV6-6 | CASSYGRFKSYEQYF | TGTGCCAGCAGTTACGGTCGGTTTAAATCCTACGAGCAGTACTTC
TRBJ2-5 | 15 | - | - | TRBV21-1 | CASSFLPGDEETQYF | TGTGCCAGCAGTTTTTTGCCGGGTGACGAAGAGACCCAGTACTTC
TRBJ2-7 | 13 | - | - | TRBV9 | CASSPRGYYEQYF | TGTGCCAGCAGCCCCCGAGGTTACTACGAGCAGTACTTC
TRBJ1-5 | 17 | - | once | TRBV4-1 | CASSQDWAGGSNQPQHF | TGCGCCAGCAGCCAAGATTGGGCAGGAGGGAGCAATCAGCCCCAGCATTTT
TRBJ2-1 | 15 | TRBD2 | - | TRBV20-1 | CSASFWLAGDHEQFF | TGCAGTGCTAGTTTTTGGCTAGCGGGAGATCATGAGCAGTTCTTC
TRBJ2-5 | 12 | - | - | TRBV9 | CASSVEGETQYF | TGTGCCAGCAGCGTGGAGGGGGAGACCCAGTACTTC
TRBJ1-1 | 11 | TRBD1 | - | TRBV28 | CASAQGVEAFF | TGTGCCAGCGCCCAGGGGGTTGAAGCTTTCTTT
TRBJ2-2 | 14 | - | - | TRBV11-1 | CASSYLPNTGELFF | TGTGCCAGCAGCTATCTACCGAACACCGGGGAGCTGTTTTTT
TRBJ2-2 | 13 | - | - | TRBV12-3/TRBV12-4 | CASSPPNTGELFF | TGTGCCAGCAGCCCTCCGAACACCGGGGAGCTGTTTTTT
TRBJ2-7 | 15 | - | once | TRBV11-3 | CASSLPKGQSWEQYF | TGTGCCAGCAGCTTACCTAAGGGACAAAGTTGGGAGCAGTACTTC
TRBJ1-5 | 13 | - | few | TRBV10-3 | CAITRSSDQPQHF | TGTGCCATCACTAGGAGTAGCGATCAGCCCCAGCATTTT
TRBJ2-4 | 13 | TRBD2 | - | TRBV7-6 | CASSRTSRDIQYF | TGTGCCAGCAGCAGGACTAGTCGGGACATTCAGTACTTC
TRBJ2-7 | 14 | TRBD2 | many | TRBV5-1 | CASSIAGGIYEQYF | TGCGCCAGCAGCATAGCGGGAGGTATCTACGAGCAGTACTTC